The 10 T cell receptor beta chains below were found in one sample sequenced in a study of PD-L1 blockade in urothelial cancer. Sequencing used immunoSEQ multiplex PCR; TCRdb keeps in-frame clones, though not all of them. The table includes over 100,000 clones, approximately 90% detected once. Time point defined: peripheral blood 6 weeks after treatment start. The sequencing here drew on PBMCs, taken around atezolizumab (anti-PD-L1) treatment. The receptor source for this set is a man in his sixties with urothelial cancer.

CDR3 amino acids: CASSQEGTVNEKLFF. CDR3 DNA sequence: TGTGCCAGCAGCCAAGAGGGGACAGTAAATGAAAAACTGTTTTTT. The chain couples TRBV4-2 to TRBJ1-4, with 7 bases that match TRBD1. There are 15 residues in the CDR3. The V gene end was trimmed by 0 bases and the J gene end by 5 bases; junction bases not matched to a gene: 3. Germline V gene lookup returns CDR1 LGHNA and CDR2 YNFKEQ.

The V call is TRBV27, the J call TRBJ2-7; D gene unclear. The germline CDR1 and CDR2 sequences are MNHEY and SMNVEV (reference sequence). CDR3 length: 12 residues. V was shortened by 8 bases and J by 2 bases, with 10 bases between the two germline ends. The CDR3 region has the DNA TGTGCCAGCCAGAGCGAAGCCTACGAGCAGTACTTC. Amino acids: CASQSEAYEQYF.

This clone was observed a single time. The genes are TRBV5-8 and TRBJ1-2; 8 positions agree with TRBD1. Looked up from germline, CDR1 is SGHTS and CDR2 is YDEGEE. CDR3 size: 18 residues. The trim removed 4 bases at V and 1 base at J, leaving 15 bases unmatched. CDR3 coding DNA: TGTGCCAGCAGCCCAAAGGTTTGGGGACAGGTGTTTAACTATGGCTACACCTTC. Translation: CASSPKVWGQVFNYGYTF.

The J gene is TRBJ1-3, the V gene TRBV5-1; D perhaps matches TRBD1 (5 bases). V was shortened by 0 bases and J by 1 base, with 11 bases between the two germline ends. Germline CDR1 is SGHRS and CDR2 is YFSETQ. This CDR3 contains 16 residues. CDR3 loop: CASSLGGTRSGNTIYF. The CDR3 nucleotides are TGCGCCAGCAGCTTGGGGGGGACTCGGTCTGGAAACACCATATATTTT.

This chain links TRBV2 with TRBJ1-3, with 7 nucleotides matching TRBD1. Trimming cost V 5 bases and J 0 bases; bases outside gene matches: 7. The germline V gene has CDR1 SNHLY and CDR2 FYNNEI. CDR3 length: 16 residues. CDR3 coding DNA: TGTGCCAGCAGTCCACAGGGGCGAACCTCTGGAAACACCATATATTTT. Translated, it gives CASSPQGRTSGNTIYF.

The chain recombines TRBV7-2 with TRBJ1-3; unclear D gene. This CDR3 spans 12 amino acids. Trimming pared 2 bases from V and 4 bases from J, leaving 3 bases between. From germline, CDR1 is SGHTA and CDR2 FQGNSA. CDR3: CASSLQGNTIYF. The CDR3 coding sequence is TGTGCCAGCAGCTTACAGGGAAACACCATATATTTT.

A single count supports this clone. The chain carries TRBV6-1 and TRBJ1-2, with 7 bases fitting TRBD1. V was pared by 2 bases and J by 3 bases, with 6 bases of the junction left unmatched. Germline V gives CDR1 MNHNS, CDR2 SASEGT. The CDR3 is made up of 15 amino acids. CDR3 amino acids: CASSEQTGTDYGYTF. The CDR3 DNA reads as TGTGCCAGCAGTGAACAAACCGGGACAGACTATGGCTACACCTTC.

This clone showed up just once. The chain couples TRBV4-2 to TRBJ1-1; D is undetermined. The V and J ends lost 0 bases and 5 bases respectively, with 7 bases between them. This CDR3 is 13 amino acids long. Germline loops: CDR1 LGHNA, CDR2 YNFKEQ. The CDR3 DNA reads as TGTGCCAGCAGCCAAGATAGAGGGACTGAAGCTTTCTTT. This sequence encodes CASSQDRGTEAFF.

The rearrangement uses TRBV27 and TRBJ2-3; 8 nucleotides align to TRBD2. The CDR3 is 16 amino acids. CDR1 and CDR2 (germline): MNHEY, SMNVEV (reference sequence). V lost 9 bases to trimming and J lost 0 bases; unmatched junction nucleotides: 11. CDR3 residues: CASVPSLAASTDTQYF. CDR3 DNA: TGTGCCAGTGTTCCATCACTAGCGGCTAGCACAGATACGCAGTATTTT.

This chain joins TRBV4-1 and TRBJ2-5; 8 nucleotides agree with TRBD2. The V gene's germline CDR1 is MGHRA and CDR2 YSYEKL. With 0 bases clipped from V and 5 bases from J, the junction kept 2 bases outside the gene matches. This CDR3 is 14 amino acids long. The CDR3 is CASSQDGGGETQYF. CDR3 DNA sequence: TGCGCCAGCAGCCAAGACGGCGGGGGGGAGACCCAGTACTTC.